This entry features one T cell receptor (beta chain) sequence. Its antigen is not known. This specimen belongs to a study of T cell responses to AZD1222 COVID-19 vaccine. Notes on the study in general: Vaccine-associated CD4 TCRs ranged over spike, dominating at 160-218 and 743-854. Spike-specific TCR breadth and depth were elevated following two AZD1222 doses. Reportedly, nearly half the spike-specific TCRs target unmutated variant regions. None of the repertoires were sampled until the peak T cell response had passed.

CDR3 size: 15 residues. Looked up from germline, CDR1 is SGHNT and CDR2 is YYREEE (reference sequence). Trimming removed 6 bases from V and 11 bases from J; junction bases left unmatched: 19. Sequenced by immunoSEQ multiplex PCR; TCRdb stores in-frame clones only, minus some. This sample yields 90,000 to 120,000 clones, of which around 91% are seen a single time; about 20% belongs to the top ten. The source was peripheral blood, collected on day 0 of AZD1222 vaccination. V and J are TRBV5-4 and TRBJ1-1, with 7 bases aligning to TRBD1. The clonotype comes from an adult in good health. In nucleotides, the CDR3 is TGTGCCAGCACCTTAGGGACAGATCGAACCAGAGAGGCTTTCTTT. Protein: CASTLGTDRTREAFF.